This T cell receptor beta chain is drawn from a study of blood T cell repertoires in COVID-19. Study at large: Acute-phase and convalescent COVID-19 samples originated in the United States, Italy and Spain. T cells, B-cell-depleted T cells, or PBMCs supplied cDNA or gDNA.

Original methodology: The assay estimated nucleated cells by amplifying reference gene primers. The protocol was immunoSEQ multiplex PCR, while the TCRdb copy is restricted to in-frame clones and leaves out a portion. The V and J calls and clone size are taken from that table; D and trimming were inferred from the DNA. The table shows more than 95,000 clones, with more than 70% occurring only once. The CDR3 runs 15 residues. V lost 0 bases to trimming and J lost 5 bases, with 10 bases between them. CDR1 is LGHNA, CDR2 YNFKEQ, per germline. The genes are TRBV4-2 and TRBJ1-4; tentative D call: TRBD1 (6 bases). The clonotype comes from a woman aged 60-75 years with acute or convalescent COVID-19. The specimen sequenced was peripheral blood. CDR3 nucleotides: TGTGCCAGCAGCCAAGAGACAGGCCTCAATGAAAAACTGTTTTTT. As protein: CASSQETGLNEKLFF.